One and the same sample provided the 32 T cell receptor beta chains below, sequenced in a study of siplizumab effects on memory and regulatory T cells. Clones were read by immunoSEQ multiplex PCR, and TCRdb kept only the in-frame ones, dropping some. The table includes 100,000 or so clones, 91% detected once. Material: CD4+ T cells sorted from blood. These TCRs come from a human donor in good health.

This chain's CDR3 is CASSVRGFTDTQYF. The CDR3 bases are TGTGCCAGCAGCGTGCGGGGGTTCACAGATACGCAGTATTTT. This rearrangement joins TRBV5-6 to TRBJ2-3; 7 positions agree with TRBD2. This CDR3 contains 14 residues. J lost 2 bases, V lost 4 bases, and 4 bases had no gene match. Germline V gene lookup returns CDR1 SGHDT and CDR2 YYEEEE.

Only a few counts were recorded for this clone. The chain carries TRBV7-2 and TRBJ2-1; maybe TRBD1 (6 bases). This CDR3 is built from 15 residues. Looked up from germline, CDR1 is SGHTA and CDR2 is FQGNSA. The V end lost 2 bases, the J end lost 7 bases, and 15 bases lay between the germline ends. CDR3 residues: CASSLSSRGGNEQFF. The CDR3 DNA sequence: TGTGCCAGCAGCTTATCTTCCCGAGGGGGTAATGAGCAGTTCTTC.

The CDR3 nucleotides read TGTGCCAGCAGCTCGGTAGCGGGGGCTACCGGGGAGCTGTTTTTT. This translates into CASSSVAGATGELFF. V and J are TRBV7-3 and TRBJ2-2, with TRBD2 matching over 9 bases. CDR3 length: 15 amino acids. In germline, CDR1 is SGHTA, CDR2 FQGTGA. Trimming cost V 4 bases and J 5 bases; bases outside gene matches: 5.

This clone was seen a single time. The chain carries TRBV12-5 and TRBJ1-1, with D hard to call. This CDR3 is built from 15 residues. V dropped 0 bases and J dropped 4 bases, with 12 bases sitting between them. Germline CDR1 LGHNT, CDR2 FRNRAP. The CDR3 sequence is CASGLVRSEATEAFF. DNA of the CDR3: TGTGCTAGTGGTTTGGTACGGTCTGAGGCCACTGAAGCTTTCTTT.

CDR3 nucleotide sequence: TGTGCCAGCAGCCAAATTCCCGGGACAGGGGTATTTGAGGGAAACACCATATATTTT. It is translated as CASSQIPGTGVFEGNTIYF. The rearrangement joins TRBV7-3 to TRBJ1-3, with 10 bases aligning to TRBD1. This CDR3 spans 19 amino acids. Trimming cost V 5 bases and J 4 bases; bases outside gene matches: 17. CDR1 is SGHTA and CDR2 is FQGTGA in the germline V gene.

The chain is built from TRBV7-8 and TRBJ1-4, with D hard to call. Trimming pared 3 bases from V and 10 bases from J, leaving 18 bases between. The CDR3 is made up of 15 amino acids. CDR1 and CDR2 from the germline V gene are SGHVS and FQNEAQ. The CDR3, as DNA: TGTGCCAGCAGCTTTGATGGGATCGCTCCGGGAAAACTGTTTTTT. Translation gives CASSFDGIAPGKLFF.

The chain employs TRBV7-9 and TRBJ1-4, with D perhaps TRBD1 (5 bases). Germline V gives CDR1 SEHNR, CDR2 FQNEAQ (reference sequence). V was shortened by 0 bases and J by 2 bases, with 16 bases between the two germline ends. The CDR3 is 18 amino acids. CDR3 nucleotide sequence: TGTGCCAGCAGCTTAGCTGTGCAGGGCAGGGCTACTAATGAAAAACTGTTTTTT. This codes for CASSLAVQGRATNEKLFF.

V is TRBV2 and J is TRBJ2-2; 9 positions match TRBD1. The CDR3 covers 15 residues. Germline V CDR1 and CDR2: SNHLY, FYNNEI. V shed 6 bases and J 7 bases; nucleotides not matched to a gene: 9. CDR3 nucleotides: TGTGCCAGCAGGCCCGGGACAGGGCGTGGCGGGGAGCTGTTTTTT. Its protein is CASRPGTGRGGELFF.

The chain is built from TRBV19 and TRBJ1-2, with TRBD1 identical over 10 bases. The germline CDR1 and CDR2 sequences are LNHDA and SQIVND (reference sequence). Trimming at V came to 7 bases and at J to 4 bases, leaving 12 bases not matched to a gene. The CDR3 has 16 residues. For the CDR3, the DNA is TGTGCCAGTACCGATATCCGACAGGGGGCCTCCTATGGCTACACCTTC. It codes for CASTDIRQGASYGYTF. Full variable domain (remainder filled in from reference TRBV19 and TRBJ1-2): DGGITQSPKYLFRKEGQNVTLSCEQNLNHDAMYWYRQDPGQGLRLIYYSQIVNDFQKGDIAEGYSVSREKKESFPLTVTSAQKNPTAFYLCASTDIRQGASYGYTFGSGTRLTVV.

This chain joins TRBV7-9 and TRBJ1-2; unclear D gene. CDR3 size: 14 residues. Trimming left V 7 bases short and J 2 bases short, with 14 bases between. Germline V gene lookup returns CDR1 SEHNR and CDR2 FQNEAQ (reference sequence). DNA of the CDR3: TGTGCCAGCACCCCCCCTGGCAAAAACTATGGCTACACCTTC. Protein sequence: CASTPPGKNYGYTF.

The rearrangement links TRBV18 to TRBJ1-1; D gene ambiguous. This CDR3 spans 18 amino acids. Germline V CDR1 and CDR2: KGHSH, LQKENI. V gave up 6 bases and J gave up 1 base, with 24 bases separating them. The CDR3 coding sequence is TGTGCCAGCTCTCTAATCAGCGTTTCAGTACAGCAGAACACTGAAGCTTTCTTT. This codes for CASSLISVSVQQNTEAFF.

This sequence joins TRBV11-1 and TRBJ1-1; D might be TRBD1 (5 bases). The CDR3 is 15 amino acids. Germline loops: CDR1 SGHAT, CDR2 FQDESV (reference sequence). V lost 5 bases and J 1 base, leaving 14 bases between the germline ends. The CDR3 bases are TGTGCCAGCAGCCACAGGCGGCCTGAGAACACTGAAGCTTTCTTT. This codes for CASSHRRPENTEAFF.

V and J are TRBV18 and TRBJ2-7; no reliable D call. V gave up 1 base and J gave up 6 bases, with 10 bases separating them. CDR3 length: 13 amino acids. Germline values: CDR1 KGHSH, CDR2 LQKENI. CDR3 bases: TGTGCCAGCTCACCACTCCGAGTGGGCGAGCAGTACTTC. Translation gives CASSPLRVGEQYF. The variable domain in full, with the rest retrieved from reference TRBV18 and TRBJ2-7, is NAGVMQNPRHLVRRRGQEARLRCSPMKGHSHVYWYRQLPEEGLKFMVYLQKENIIDESGMPKERFSAEFPKEGPSILRIQQVVRGDSAAYFCASSPLRVGEQYFGPGTRLTVT.

CDR3 sequence reads: CASTSDRVYSPLHF. The CDR3 DNA reads TGTGCCAGCACAAGTGACAGGGTATATTCACCCCTCCACTTT. The chain uses TRBV2 and TRBJ1-6; 7 bases map to TRBD1. Germline V lookup: CDR1 SNHLY, CDR2 FYNNEI. V was clipped by 7 bases and J by 8 bases; unmatched bases: 8. CDR3 length equals 14 residues.

This clone was counted between two and nine times. The rearrangement uses TRBV29-1 and TRBJ1-1, with D unclear. V lost 5 bases, J lost 5 bases, and 18 bases lay in between. The length of the CDR3 is 14 residues. Germline lookup yields CDR1 SQVTM and CDR2 ANQGSEA. In nucleotides, the CDR3 is TGCAGCGTTCAAAGAGGGTCCCTGGGGACTGAAGCTTTCTTT. Its protein product is CSVQRGSLGTEAFF. Full variable domain (remainder filled in from reference TRBV29-1 and TRBJ1-1): SAVISQKPSRDICQRGTSLTIQCQVDSQVTMMFWYRQQPGQSLTLIATANQGSEATYESGFVIDKFPISRPNLTFSTLTVSNMSPEDSSIYLCSVQRGSLGTEAFFGQGTRLTVV.

This sequence joins TRBV4-2 and TRBJ2-3, with 9 bases aligning to TRBD2. V lost 1 base and J lost 0; bases outside the gene matches: 2. There are 16 residues in the CDR3. Germline CDR1 and CDR2: LGHNA and YNFKEQ. CDR3 in DNA: TGTGCCAGCAGCCAAGCGCGGGGGGGGAGCACAGATACGCAGTATTTT. It codes for CASSQARGGSTDTQYF.

The table lists this clone with a few counts. The genes are TRBV7-2 and TRBJ2-5; 11 nucleotides line up with TRBD2. Germline CDR1 and CDR2: SGHTA and FQGNSA. V trimming: 5 bases; J trimming: 2 bases; junction bases outside the gene matches: 7. This CDR3 comprises 16 residues. The CDR3 region has the DNA TGTGCCAGCAGCCTTAGCGGGGGGGCAGGGCAAGAGACCCAGTACTTC. Amino acid sequence: CASSLSGGAGQETQYF.

V and J are TRBV6-5 and TRBJ2-1, with a tentative D call TRBD2 (6 bases). Germline CDR1 reads MNHEY; CDR2 reads SVGAGI. The CDR3 consists of 14 residues. V lost 4 bases and J 3 bases, leaving 10 bases between the germline ends. CDR3 nucleotide sequence: TGTGCCAGCAGTTCGGGACTCAACTACAATGAGCAGTTCTTC. As protein: CASSSGLNYNEQFF.

CDR3 loop: CASSVRDRNTYEQYF. The CDR3 DNA reads as TGTGCCAGCAGCGTCCGGGACCGAAACACCTACGAGCAGTACTTC. The genes are TRBV9 and TRBJ2-7; D possibly uses TRBD1 or TRBD2 (5 bases each). CDR3 length equals 15 residues. The germline V gene encodes CDR1 SGDLS and CDR2 YYNGEE. The V gene lost 2 bases and the J gene lost 2 bases, with 14 bases spanning the gap. The full variable domain, with the rest looked up from reference TRBV9 and TRBJ2-7, is DSGVTQTPKHLITATGQRVTLRCSPRSGDLSVYWYQQSLDQGLQFLIQYYNGEERAKGNILERFSAQQFPDLHSELNLSSLELGDSALYFCASSVRDRNTYEQYFGPGTRLTVT.

V gene TRBV2 combines with J gene TRBJ2-6, with D unresolved. The CDR3 is 16 residues long. Germline lookup yields CDR1 SNHLY and CDR2 FYNNEI. V was shortened by 8 bases and J by 0 bases, with 14 bases between the two germline ends. This chain's CDR3 is CASGPGRYSGANVLTF. The CDR3 nucleotides are TGTGCCAGCGGTCCAGGAAGGTACTCTGGGGCCAACGTCCTGACTTTC.

This clone was seen just once. A read error may produce the germline difference seen at one junction end. Other nucleotide sequences from this sample produce the same CDR3. The chain has TRBV30 and TRBJ2-7, with TRBD1 identical over 10 bases. The CDR3 has 15 amino acids. Germline CDR1 reads GTSNPN; CDR2 reads SVGIG (reference sequence). The CDR3 is CAWEPGTGVLSEQYF. CDR3 bases: TGTGCCTGGGAACCCGGGACAGGGGTTTTATCCGAGCAGTATTTC.

The rearrangement joins TRBV19 to TRBJ2-7; 12 bases line up with TRBD2. V lost 6 bases, J lost 6 bases, and 6 bases stayed unmatched. Germline V gene lookup returns CDR1 LNHDA and CDR2 SQIVND (reference sequence). The CDR3 runs to 14 residues. CDR3 amino acids: CASRTSGGRSEQYF. The CDR3, as DNA: TGTGCCAGTAGAACTAGCGGGGGGAGGAGCGAGCAGTACTTC. The entire variable domain, with the rest obtained from reference TRBV19 and TRBJ2-7, is as follows: DGGITQSPKYLFRKEGQNVTLSCEQNLNHDAMYWYRQDPGQGLRLIYYSQIVNDFQKGDIAEGYSVSREKKESFPLTVTSAQKNPTAFYLCASRTSGGRSEQYFGPGTRLTVT.

This clone appeared a single time. The chain is built from TRBV29-1 and TRBJ2-3; D call uncertain. CDR1 is SQVTM and CDR2 is ANQGSEA in the germline V gene. The ends were cut back, 6 bases at V and 2 bases at J, with 15 bases in the middle. The CDR3 runs 14 residues. The chain's CDR3 is CSVTLTLNTDTQYF. In nucleotides, the CDR3 is TGCAGCGTAACCCTAACCCTTAACACAGATACGCAGTATTTT.

The CDR3 nucleotides are TGTGCCAGCAGCGTAGCGGGGAACACTGAAGCTTTCTTT. The encoded protein is CASSVAGNTEAFF. This chain connects TRBV9 to TRBJ1-1; D gene uncertain. V dropped 0 bases and J dropped 1 base, with 4 bases sitting between them. The CDR3 consists of 13 residues. Looked up from germline, CDR1 is SGDLS and CDR2 is YYNGEE.

V and J are TRBV6-5 and TRBJ1-5, with 7 bases lining up with TRBD1. V lost 6 bases to trimming and J lost 7 bases; unmatched junction nucleotides: 6. CDR1 and CDR2 from the germline V gene are MNHEY and SVGAGI. The CDR3 is made up of 13 amino acids. The CDR3 is CASSPRGEQPQHF. CDR3 DNA: TGTGCCAGCAGCCCCAGGGGGGAACAGCCCCAGCATTTT.

Points on this clone: Other DNA sequences in the sample encode the same CDR3. J is TRBJ1-5 and V is TRBV18; D unclear. Germline V gene lookup returns CDR1 KGHSH and CDR2 LQKENI. CDR3 length: 12 amino acids. V was cut by 2 bases and J by 4 bases, with 3 bases left in between. CDR3 sequence reads: CASSPGNQPQHF. The CDR3 DNA reads TGTGCCAGCTCACCAGGAAATCAGCCCCAGCATTTT. The whole variable domain, filled in from reference TRBV18 and TRBJ1-5, reads NAGVMQNPRHLVRRRGQEARLRCSPMKGHSHVYWYRQLPEEGLKFMVYLQKENIIDESGMPKERFSAEFPKEGPSILRIQQVVRGDSAAYFCASSPGNQPQHFGDGTRLSIL.

This chain uses TRBV6-5 with TRBJ1-2, with unresolved D. The CDR3 contains 12 residues. Germline V lookup: CDR1 MNHEY, CDR2 SVGAGI. Trimming pared 6 bases from V and 4 bases from J, leaving 9 bases between. The CDR3 sequence is CASSGGSYGYTF. CDR3 DNA sequence: TGTGCCAGCAGCGGAGGTTCCTATGGCTACACCTTC.

Regarding this clone: At one boundary the junction diverges from the germline segment, which might be a read error. CDR3 coding DNA: TGTGCCAGCAGTTACCGCGGGGGGAGCTCCTACGAGGAGTACTTC. This gives the protein CASSYRGGSSYEEYF. The chain is built from TRBV6-5 and TRBJ2-7, with 8 bases matching TRBD2. The germline gives CDR1 MNHEY, CDR2 SVGAGI. The CDR3 spans 15 residues.

V usage is TRBV4-3 and J usage is TRBJ1-3, with D uncertain. Germline V gives CDR1 LGHNA, CDR2 YSLEER. The CDR3 length is 16 residues. V lost 0 bases and J 2 bases, leaving 11 bases between the germline ends. CDR3 sequence reads: CASSQDRRQTGNTIYF. CDR3 DNA sequence: TGCGCCAGCAGCCAAGATCGTCGGCAGACTGGAAACACCATATATTTT.

J is TRBJ1-1 and V is TRBV27; 7 nucleotides match TRBD1. V was clipped by 4 bases and J by 1 base; unmatched bases: 6. Germline V lookup: CDR1 MNHEY, CDR2 SMNVEV (reference sequence). The CDR3 has 15 residues. The CDR3 coding sequence is TGTGCCAGCAGTTACCTCGGGACAGAGAACACTGAAGCTTTCTTT. Translating it yields CASSYLGTENTEAFF.

This sequence joins TRBV7-3 and TRBJ2-5, with TRBD2 matching over 14 bases. The germline CDR1 and CDR2 sequences are SGHTA and FQGTGA. Trimming removed 2 bases from V and 4 bases from J; junction bases left unmatched: 6. CDR3 length: 17 residues. The CDR3 nucleotides are TGTGCCAGCAGCTTAGAAGGGACTAGCGGGGGCTTAGAGACCCAGTACTTC. As protein: CASSLEGTSGGLETQYF.

The chain has TRBV4-2 and TRBJ2-5; D ambiguous. Germline assignment: CDR1 LGHNA and CDR2 YNFKEQ. The CDR3 length is 15 residues. V lost 0 bases, J lost 2 bases, and 10 bases lay in between. The CDR3 here is CASSQDPFRQETQYF. The CDR3 nucleotides read TGTGCCAGCAGCCAAGATCCTTTTAGACAAGAGACCCAGTACTTC.